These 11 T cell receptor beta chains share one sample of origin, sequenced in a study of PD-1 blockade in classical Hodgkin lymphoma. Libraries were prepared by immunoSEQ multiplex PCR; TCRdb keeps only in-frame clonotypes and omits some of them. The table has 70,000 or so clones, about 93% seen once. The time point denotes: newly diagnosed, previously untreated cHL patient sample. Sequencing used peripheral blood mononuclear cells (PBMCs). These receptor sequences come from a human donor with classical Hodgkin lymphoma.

The CDR3 region is CSVEGGGVYNEQFF. In nucleotides, the CDR3 is TGCAGCGTTGAAGGCGGGGGGGTATACAATGAGCAGTTCTTC. The chain carries TRBV29-1 and TRBJ2-1; TRBD2 agrees at 9 bases. The CDR3 covers 14 residues. V lost 1 base, J lost 4 bases, and 2 bases stayed unmatched. Germline-derived CDR1 and CDR2 are SQVTM and ANQGSEA.

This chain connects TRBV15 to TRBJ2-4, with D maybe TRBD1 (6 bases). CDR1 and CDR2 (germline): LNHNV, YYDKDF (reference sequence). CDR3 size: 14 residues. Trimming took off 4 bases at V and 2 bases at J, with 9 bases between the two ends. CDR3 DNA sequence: TGTGCCACCAGCAAGGGGGTGCCCAAAAACATTCAGTACTTC. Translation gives CATSKGVPKNIQYF.

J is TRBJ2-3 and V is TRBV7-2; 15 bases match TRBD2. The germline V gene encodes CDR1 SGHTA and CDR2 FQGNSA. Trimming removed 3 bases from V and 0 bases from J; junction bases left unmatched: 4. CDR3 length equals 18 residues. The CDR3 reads CASSFRTSGRASTDTQYF. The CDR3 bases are TGTGCCAGCAGCTTTCGGACTAGCGGGAGGGCGAGCACAGATACGCAGTATTTT.

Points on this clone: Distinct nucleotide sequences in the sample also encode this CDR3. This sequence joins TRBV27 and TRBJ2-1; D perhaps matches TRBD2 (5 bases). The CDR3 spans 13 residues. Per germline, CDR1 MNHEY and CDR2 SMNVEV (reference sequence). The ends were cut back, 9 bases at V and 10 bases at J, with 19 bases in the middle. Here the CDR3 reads CASSLEARGEQFF. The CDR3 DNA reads TGTGCCAGTAGTCTGGAGGCCCGAGGGGAGCAGTTCTTC.

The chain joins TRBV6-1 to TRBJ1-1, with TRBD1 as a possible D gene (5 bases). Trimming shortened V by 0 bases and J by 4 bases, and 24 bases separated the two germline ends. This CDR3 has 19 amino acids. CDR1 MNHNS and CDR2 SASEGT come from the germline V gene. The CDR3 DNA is TGTGCCAGCAGTGAAGCCCTATACAGGCCACTCGGCTGGAGCACTGAAGCTTTCTTT. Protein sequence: CASSEALYRPLGWSTEAFF.

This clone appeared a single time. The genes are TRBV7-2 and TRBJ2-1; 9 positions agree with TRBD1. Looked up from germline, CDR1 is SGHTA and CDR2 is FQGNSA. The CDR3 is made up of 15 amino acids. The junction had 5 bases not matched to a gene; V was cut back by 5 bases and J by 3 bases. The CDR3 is CASSRGQGYYNEQFF. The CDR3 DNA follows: TGTGCCAGCAGCCGGGGACAGGGCTACTACAATGAGCAGTTCTTC. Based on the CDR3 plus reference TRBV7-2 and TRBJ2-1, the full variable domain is GAGVSQSPSNKVTEKGKDVELRCDPISGHTALYWYRQSLGQGLEFLIYFQGNSAPDKSGLPSDRFSAERTGGSVSTLTIQRTQQEDSAVYLCASSRGQGYYNEQFFGPGTRLTVL.

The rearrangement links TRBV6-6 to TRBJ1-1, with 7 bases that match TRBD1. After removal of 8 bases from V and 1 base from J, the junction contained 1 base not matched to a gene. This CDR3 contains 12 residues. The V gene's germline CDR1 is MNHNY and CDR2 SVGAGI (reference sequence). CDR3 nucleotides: TGTGCCAGCCGACAGGGGAACACTGAAGCTTTCTTT. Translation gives CASRQGNTEAFF.

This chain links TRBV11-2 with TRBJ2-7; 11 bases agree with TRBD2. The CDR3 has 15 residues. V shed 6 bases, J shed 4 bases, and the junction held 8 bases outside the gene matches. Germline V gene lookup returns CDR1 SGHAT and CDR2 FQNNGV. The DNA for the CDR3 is TGTGCCAGCAGTATAGCAGGACTAGCGGGTTACGAGCAGTACTTC. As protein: CASSIAGLAGYEQYF.

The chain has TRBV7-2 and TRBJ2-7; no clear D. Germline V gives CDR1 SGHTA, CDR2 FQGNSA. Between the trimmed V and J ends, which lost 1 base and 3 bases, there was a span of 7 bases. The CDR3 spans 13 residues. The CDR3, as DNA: TGTGCCAGCAGCTTAGAGGACGGCTACGAGCAGTACTTC. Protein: CASSLEDGYEQYF.

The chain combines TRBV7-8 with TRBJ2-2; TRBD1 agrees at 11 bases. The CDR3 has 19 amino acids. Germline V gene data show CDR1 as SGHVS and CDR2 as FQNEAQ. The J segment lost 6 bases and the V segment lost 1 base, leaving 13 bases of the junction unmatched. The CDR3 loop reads CASSLEGTGGIIGPGELFF. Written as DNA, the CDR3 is TGTGCCAGCAGCTTAGAGGGGACAGGGGGAATCATTGGTCCCGGGGAGCTGTTTTTT. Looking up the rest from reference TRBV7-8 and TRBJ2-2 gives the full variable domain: GAGVSQSPRYKVAKRGQDVALRCDPISGHVSLFWYQQALGQGPEFLTYFQNEAQLDKSGLPSDRFFAERPEGSVSTLKIQRTQQEDSAVYLCASSLEGTGGIIGPGELFFGEGSRLTVL.

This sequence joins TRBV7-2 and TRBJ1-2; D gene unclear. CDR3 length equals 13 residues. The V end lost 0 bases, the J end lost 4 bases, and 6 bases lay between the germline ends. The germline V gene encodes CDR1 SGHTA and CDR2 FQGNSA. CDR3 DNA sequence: TGTGCCAGCAGCTTAGCTCCCCCCTATGGCTACACCTTC. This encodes CASSLAPPYGYTF. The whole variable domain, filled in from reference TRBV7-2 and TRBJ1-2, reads GAGVSQSPSNKVTEKGKDVELRCDPISGHTALYWYRQSLGQGLEFLIYFQGNSAPDKSGLPSDRFSAERTGGSVSTLTIQRTQQEDSAVYLCASSLAPPYGYTFGSGTRLTVV.